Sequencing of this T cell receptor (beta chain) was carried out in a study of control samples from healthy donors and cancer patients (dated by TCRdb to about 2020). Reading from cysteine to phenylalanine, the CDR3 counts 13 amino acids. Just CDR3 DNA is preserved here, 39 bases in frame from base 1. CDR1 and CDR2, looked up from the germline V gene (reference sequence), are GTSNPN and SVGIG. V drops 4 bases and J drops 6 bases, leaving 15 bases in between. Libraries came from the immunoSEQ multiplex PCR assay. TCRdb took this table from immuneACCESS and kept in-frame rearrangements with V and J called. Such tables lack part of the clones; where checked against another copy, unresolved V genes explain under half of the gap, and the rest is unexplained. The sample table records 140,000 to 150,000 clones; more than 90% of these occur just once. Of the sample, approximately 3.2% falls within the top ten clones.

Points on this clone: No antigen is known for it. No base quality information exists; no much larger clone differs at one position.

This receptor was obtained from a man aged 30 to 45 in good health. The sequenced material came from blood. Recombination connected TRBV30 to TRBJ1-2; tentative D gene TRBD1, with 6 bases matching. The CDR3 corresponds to CAWTPGSGDGYTF. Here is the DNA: TGTGCCTGGACCCCAGGTTCAGGGGATGGCTACACCTTC.